This T cell receptor (beta chain) was sequenced during a study of naive and memory T cell subsets. Overall study results and limits: Naive repertoires, especially CD8, held a few larger clonotypes, possibly memory cells re-expressing CD45RA. The power law exponent of TCR abundance differed between naive and memory cells.

Both TRBC1 and TRBC2 were covered by a beta constant-region primer of two equimolar oligonucleotides. Four rounds of PCR amplified the ligated cDNA using nested alpha and beta constant-region primers plus SP2. TCRdb ran MiXCR on the UMI-ligation and nested PCR reads and lists one entry per CDR3 protein. The sample consists of roughly 100,000 distinct CDR3 sequences, more than 12% of them appearing once. This CDR3 has 15 amino acids. CDR1 and CDR2 (germline): LGHNA, YSLEER. The V and J ends lost 1 base and 10 bases respectively, with 14 bases between them. The table lists this clonotype with a few counts. Its antigen is still unknown.

The sequenced sample was naive CD8+ T cells from blood. The TCR originated in a human donor in good health. The chain employs TRBV4-3 and TRBJ1-6; weak D call: TRBD1 (5 bases). The CDR3 reads CASSQVGSRQSPLHF. The CDR3 bases are TGCGCCAGCAGCCAAGTTGGATCGAGACAGTCACCCCTCCACTTT.